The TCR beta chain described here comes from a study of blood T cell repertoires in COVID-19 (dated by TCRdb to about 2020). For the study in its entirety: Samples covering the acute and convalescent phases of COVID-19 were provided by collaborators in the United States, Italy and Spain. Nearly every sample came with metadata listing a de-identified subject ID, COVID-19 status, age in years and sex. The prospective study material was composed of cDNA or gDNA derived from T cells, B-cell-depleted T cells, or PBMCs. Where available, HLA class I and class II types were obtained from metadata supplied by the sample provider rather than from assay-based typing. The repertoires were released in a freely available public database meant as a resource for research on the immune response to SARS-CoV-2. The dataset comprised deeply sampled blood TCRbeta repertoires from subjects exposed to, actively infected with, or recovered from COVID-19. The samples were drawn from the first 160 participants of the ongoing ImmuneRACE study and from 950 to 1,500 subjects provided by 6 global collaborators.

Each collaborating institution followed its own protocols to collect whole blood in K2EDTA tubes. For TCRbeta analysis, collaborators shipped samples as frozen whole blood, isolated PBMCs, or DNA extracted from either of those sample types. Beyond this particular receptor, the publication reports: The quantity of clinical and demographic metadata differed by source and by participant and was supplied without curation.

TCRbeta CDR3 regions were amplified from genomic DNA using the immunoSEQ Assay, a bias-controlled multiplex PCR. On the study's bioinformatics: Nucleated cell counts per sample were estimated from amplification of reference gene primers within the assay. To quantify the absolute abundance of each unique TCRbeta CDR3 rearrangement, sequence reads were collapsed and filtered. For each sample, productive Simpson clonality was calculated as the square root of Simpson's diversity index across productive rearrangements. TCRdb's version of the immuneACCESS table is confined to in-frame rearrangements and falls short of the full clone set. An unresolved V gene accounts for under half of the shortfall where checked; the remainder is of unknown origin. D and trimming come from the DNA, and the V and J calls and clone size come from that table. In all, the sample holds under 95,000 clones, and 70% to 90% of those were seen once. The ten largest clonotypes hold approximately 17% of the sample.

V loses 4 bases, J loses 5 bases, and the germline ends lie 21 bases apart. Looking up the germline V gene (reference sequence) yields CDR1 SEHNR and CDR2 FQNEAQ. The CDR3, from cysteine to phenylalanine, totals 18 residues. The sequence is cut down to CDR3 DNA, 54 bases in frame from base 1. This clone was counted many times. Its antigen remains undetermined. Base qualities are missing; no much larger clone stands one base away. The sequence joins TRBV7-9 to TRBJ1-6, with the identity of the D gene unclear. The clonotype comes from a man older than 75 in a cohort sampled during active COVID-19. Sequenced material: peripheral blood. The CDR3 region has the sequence CASSSPGRAAGNNSPLHF. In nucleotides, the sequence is TGTGCCAGCAGCTCCCCGGGGAGGGCCGCTGGTAATAATTCACCCCTCCACTTT.